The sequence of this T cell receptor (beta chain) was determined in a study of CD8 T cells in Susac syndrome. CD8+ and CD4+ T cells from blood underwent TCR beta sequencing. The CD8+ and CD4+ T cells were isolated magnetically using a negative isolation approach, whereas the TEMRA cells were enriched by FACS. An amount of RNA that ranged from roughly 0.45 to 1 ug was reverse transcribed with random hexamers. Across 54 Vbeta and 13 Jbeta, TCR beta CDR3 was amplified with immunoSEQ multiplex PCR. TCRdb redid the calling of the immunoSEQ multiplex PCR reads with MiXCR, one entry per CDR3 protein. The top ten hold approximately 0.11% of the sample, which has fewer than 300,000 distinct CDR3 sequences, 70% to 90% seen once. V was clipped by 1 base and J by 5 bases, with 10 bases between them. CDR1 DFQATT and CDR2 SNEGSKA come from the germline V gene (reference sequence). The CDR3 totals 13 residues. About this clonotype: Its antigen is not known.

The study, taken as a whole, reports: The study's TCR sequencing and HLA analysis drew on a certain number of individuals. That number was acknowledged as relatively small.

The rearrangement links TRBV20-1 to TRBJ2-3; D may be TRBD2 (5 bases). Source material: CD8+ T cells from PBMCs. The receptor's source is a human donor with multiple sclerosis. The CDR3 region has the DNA TGCAGTGCTAGAGCGGTGGCGGGAGATACGCAGTATTTT. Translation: CSARAVAGDTQYF.